A single sample is the source of the 11 T cell receptor beta chains below, sequenced in a study of TIL therapy for anti-PD-1-resistant metastatic lung cancer. The libraries were made with immunoSEQ v3. Produced via immunoSEQ multiplex PCR; TCRdb's table is partial and in-frame only. Of tens of thousands of clones listed, roughly 66% are singletons. Time point given: pre-treatment sample, taken before nivolumab and TIL therapy. The sample here was blood, taken at baseline. These receptors all stem from a person aged 25-85 years with non-small cell lung cancer.

The genes are TRBV9 and TRBJ2-1; 9 bases align to TRBD2. The V gene end was trimmed by 0 bases and the J gene end by 8 bases; junction bases not matched to a gene: 9. The CDR3 totals 16 residues. The germline gives CDR1 SGDLS, CDR2 YYNGEE. The CDR3 coding sequence is TGTGCCAGCAGCGTAGGGGCGGGAGGGCCGAGGGATGAGCAGTTCTTC. Translation: CASSVGAGGPRDEQFF.

The chain is built from TRBV6-6 and TRBJ2-7; unclear D gene. Trimming shortened V by 2 bases and J by 3 bases, and 8 bases separated the two germline ends. Germline CDR1 is MNHNY and CDR2 is SVGAGI (reference sequence). The length of the CDR3 is 13 residues. This CDR3 is CASSYLQSYEQYF. In DNA form, the CDR3 reads TGTGCCAGCAGTTACCTTCAGAGCTACGAGCAGTACTTC.

This clone was seen a single time. The chain is built from TRBV19 and TRBJ2-1; the D gene is possibly TRBD2 (6 bases). The CDR3 contains 17 residues. Per germline, CDR1 LNHDA and CDR2 SQIVND (reference sequence). Trimming pared 5 bases from V and 7 bases from J, leaving 24 bases between. The CDR3 protein is CASSYRSGPGVWNEQFF. The CDR3 DNA reads TGTGCCAGTAGTTACCGGAGCGGGCCAGGCGTGTGGAATGAGCAGTTCTTC.

There are a few counts of this clone. The rearrangement uses TRBV27 and TRBJ2-7; 13 positions match TRBD2. Germline CDR1 and CDR2: MNHEY and SMNVEV (reference sequence). The CDR3 consists of 18 residues. V lost 5 bases, J lost 3 bases, and 13 bases stayed unmatched. The CDR3 sequence is CASSGGLAGVIESYEQYF. CDR3 DNA: TGTGCCAGCAGTGGAGGACTAGCGGGAGTAATAGAGAGCTACGAGCAGTACTTC.

This clone was found a few times. The chain combines TRBV6-5 with TRBJ1-6; 8 positions agree with TRBD1. The CDR3 covers 14 residues. CDR1 and CDR2 (germline): MNHEY, SVGAGI. Trimming removed 8 bases from V and 9 bases from J; junction bases left unmatched: 9. For the CDR3, the DNA is TGTGCCAGCGGACAGGGTGTAGGTGGTTCACCCCTCCACTTT. Encoded protein: CASGQGVGGSPLHF.

This clone was recorded a few times. The chain employs TRBV12-5 and TRBJ1-5; D is undetermined. Trimming left V 4 bases short and J 4 bases short, with 8 bases between. Germline-derived CDR1 and CDR2 are LGHNT and FRNRAP. The CDR3 length is 13 residues. CDR3 nucleotides: TGTGCTAGTGGTTACGATAGTAATCAGCCCCAGCATTTT. This gives the protein CASGYDSNQPQHF.

The chain employs TRBV5-4 and TRBJ2-1, with 8 bases identical to TRBD2. This CDR3 comprises 15 residues. Trimming took 7 bases from V and 4 from J; bases not matched to a gene: 10. Germline V gene sequence: CDR1 SGHNT, CDR2 YYREEE (reference sequence). The CDR3 is CASGRGGPTYNEQFF. In nucleotides, the CDR3 is TGTGCCAGCGGCCGGGGGGGGCCTACGTACAATGAGCAGTTCTTC.

This clone has more than one count but fewer than ten. This sequence joins TRBV4-1 and TRBJ2-7, with D possibly TRBD1 on 5 matching bases. With 2 bases removed from V and 4 bases from J, the gap between germline ends came to 18 bases. Germline loops: CDR1 MGHRA, CDR2 YSYEKL. The CDR3 is 16 residues long. The CDR3 bases are TGCGCCAGCAGCCAATACAGGAGCACCTTCGTTTACGAGCAGTACTTC. The encoded protein is CASSQYRSTFVYEQYF.

The rearrangement joins TRBV5-5 to TRBJ2-5; D ambiguous. V lost 0 bases and J 5 bases, leaving 5 bases between the germline ends. The CDR3 is made up of 12 amino acids. Germline CDR1 reads SGHKS; CDR2 reads YYEKEE (reference sequence). The CDR3 nucleotides are TGTGCCAGCAGCTTGGGTGAGGAGACCCAGTACTTC. Encoded protein: CASSLGEETQYF.

The rearrangement uses TRBV6-5 and TRBJ2-7; 11 nucleotides line up with TRBD2. The CDR3 loop spans 14 amino acids. V lost 5 bases to trimming and J lost 7 bases; unmatched junction nucleotides: 7. The germline gives CDR1 MNHEY, CDR2 SVGAGI. CDR3 sequence: CASSLTSGGSEQYF. CDR3 DNA: TGTGCCAGCAGTCTCACTAGCGGGGGTTCAGAGCAGTACTTC.

V gene TRBV7-9 combines with J gene TRBJ2-1; D not resolved. CDR1 is SEHNR, CDR2 FQNEAQ, per germline (reference sequence). V lost 1 base and J lost 5, with 6 bases in between. The CDR3 totals 13 residues. CDR3 region: CASSLGVNNEQFF. The DNA for the CDR3 is TGTGCCAGCAGCTTAGGCGTAAACAATGAGCAGTTCTTC.